This is a list of T cell receptor beta chains from one sample in a study of T cell repertoires in cytomegalovirus infection. These receptors have no known antigen. TCRdb used MiXCR to reprocess the reads, holding one entry per CDR3 protein. The sample yields about 78,000 distinct CDR3 sequences, about 37% seen once. Sequenced here: CD8+ T cells from cultured PBMCs, sampled from culture after CMV antigen stimulation. The receptors come from a human donor in good health (CMV status not recorded). Some clones in this sample may be carry-over from other donors' samples. Each CDR3 is given with its conserved first and last residue. A D gene is named only where the DNA matches it firmly. The listing skips clone size in some rows; elsewhere it reads once, few, many or a size class.

clone_size	v_call	j_call	d_call	cdr3_aa	cdr3_nt
.	TRBV7-9	TRBJ2-3	TRBD1	CASSDRQGPYTDTQYF	TGTGCCAGCAGCGACAGACAGGGGCCATACACAGATACGCAGTATTTT
few	TRBV7-2	TRBJ2-5	TRBD2	CASAPDGTSGGEETQYF	TGTGCCAGCGCACCAGACGGGACTAGCGGGGGGGAAGAGACCCAGTACTTC
few	TRBV7-6	TRBJ1-4	.	CASSLGPIDEKLFF	TGTGCCAGCAGCTTGGGTCCGATTGATGAAAAACTGTTTTTT
.	TRBV5-4	TRBJ1-2	TRBD1	CASSLGTDPGYTF	TGTGCCAGCAGCCTCGGGACAGATCCTGGCTACACCTTC
.	TRBV4-3	TRBJ2-5	.	CASSQAKLETQYF	TGCGCCAGCAGCCAGGCTAAACTAGAGACCCAGTACTTC
few	TRBV7-9	TRBJ2-7	.	CASSLLTGVDEQYF	TGTGCCAGCAGCTTATTGACGGGGGTCGACGAGCAGTACTTC
.	TRBV4-2	TRBJ1-2	.	CASSSLGEANYGYTF	TGTGCCAGCAGCTCGTTGGGGGAAGCTAACTATGGCTACACCTTC
.	TRBV2	TRBJ2-1	.	CASSQGGHNEQFF	TGTGCCAGCAGCCAGGGGGGGCACAATGAGCAGTTCTTC
.	TRBV6-1	TRBJ2-7	.	CASSAGRWNSYEQYF	TGTGCCAGCAGTGCCGGCCGGTGGAACTCCTACGAGCAGTACTTC
few	TRBV12-3/TRBV12-4	TRBJ2-1	TRBD2	CASRNRGDNEQFF	TGTGCCAGCAGGAACCGGGGGGACAATGAGCAGTTCTTC
.	TRBV3-1	TRBJ2-1	.	CASSQVSGEQFF	TGTGCCAGCAGTCAAGTGAGTGGTGAGCAGTTCTTC
few	TRBV28	TRBJ2-5	.	CASSLGVVETQYF	TGTGCCAGCAGTTTAGGAGTGGTGGAGACCCAGTACTTC
.	TRBV4-3	TRBJ1-1	.	CASSQVLGSNTEAFF	TGCGCCAGCAGCCAAGTTTTAGGTTCCAACACTGAAGCTTTCTTT
.	TRBV6-6	TRBJ1-2	TRBD1	CASQGGRGYTF	TGTGCCAGTCAGGGGGGGCGAGGCTACACCTTC
few	TRBV11-3	TRBJ2-5	TRBD1	CASSDPGQGGQETQYF	TGTGCCAGCAGCGATCCGGGACAGGGAGGCCAAGAGACCCAGTACTTC
.	TRBV19	TRBJ2-4	TRBD2	CASSIFAGGALSIQYF	TGTGCCAGTAGTATCTTTGCGGGGGGCGCCTTGAGCATTCAGTACTTC
few	TRBV4-3	TRBJ1-3	.	CASSQDQKGSGNTIYF	TGCGCCAGCAGCCAAGATCAAAAGGGTTCTGGAAACACCATATATTTT
few	TRBV6-2/TRBV6-3	TRBJ1-5	.	CASSYSGLPNQPQHF	TGTGCCAGCAGTTACTCCGGGTTGCCGAATCAGCCCCAGCATTTT
.	TRBV7-4	TRBJ1-3	.	CASGAYSIRDKPRDSGNTIYF	TGTGCCAGCGGAGCTTATTCTATTCGGGACAAACCGAGGGACTCTGGAAACACCATATATTTT
few	TRBV7-2	TRBJ2-1	TRBD2	CASSRPVLAGGNYNEQFF	TGTGCCAGCAGTCGTCCCGTCCTAGCGGGGGGAAATTACAATGAGCAGTTCTTC
.	TRBV7-8	TRBJ2-7	.	CASSDFFLSSYEQYF	TGTGCCAGCAGCGACTTTTTTCTCAGCTCCTACGAGCAGTACTTC
.	TRBV20-1	TRBJ2-3	.	CSVPFHRDFRTDTQYF	TGCAGTGTTCCCTTCCACCGGGACTTCCGCACAGATACGCAGTATTTT
few	TRBV7-9	TRBJ1-4	.	CASSRENGATNEKLFF	TGTGCCAGCAGTCGCGAAAATGGAGCAACTAATGAAAAACTGTTTTTT
few	TRBV7-6	TRBJ2-2	.	CASSLIHQNTGELFF	TGTGCCAGCAGCTTAATACACCAGAACACCGGGGAGCTGTTTTTT
.	TRBV4-1	TRBJ1-5	.	CASSQGGQGQPQHF	TGCGCCAGCAGCCAAGGGGGCCAGGGTCAGCCCCAGCATTTT